The 4 T cell receptor beta chains presented below share a single source sample, sequenced in a study of cytomegalovirus exposure and HLA in healthy donors. PCR amplification relied on 60 Vbeta primers (plus 13 Jbeta primers). Produced via immunoSEQ multiplex PCR; TCRdb's table is partial and in-frame only. The sample has almost 200,000 clones; about 80% are singletons. The sequenced material came from PBMCs. These receptors were obtained from a woman in her 30s in good health and CMV-seropositive.

The chain employs TRBV29-1 and TRBJ1-1, with 9 bases matching TRBD1. CDR1 and CDR2 from the germline V gene are SQVTM and ANQGSEA. The length of the CDR3 is 12 residues. V was pared by 5 bases and J by 8 bases, with 6 bases of the junction left unmatched. DNA for the CDR3: TGCAGCGTTTTGGACAGGGGCGGCGAAGCTTTCTTT. Residues: CSVLDRGGEAFF.

The genes are TRBV9 and TRBJ2-7; TRBD2 matches 8 bases. With V trimmed by 0 bases and J by 0 bases, 5 bases remained unmatched. Germline-derived CDR1 and CDR2 are SGDLS and YYNGEE. This CDR3 region has 16 residues. CDR3 protein: CASSVGSGTFSYEQYF. The DNA for the CDR3 is TGTGCCAGCAGCGTAGGTAGCGGGACTTTCTCCTACGAGCAGTACTTC.

This clone was picked up a small number of times. The V gene is TRBV4-3, the J gene TRBJ2-7, with 13 bases matching TRBD2. Unmatched junction bases numbered 5, after V lost 3 bases and J lost 6 bases. The germline V gene encodes CDR1 LGHNA and CDR2 YSLEER. This CDR3 comprises 15 residues. The CDR3 coding sequence is TGCGCCAGCAGCCAGGGGACTAGCGGGGTAGGCGAGCAGTACTTC. It yields the protein CASSQGTSGVGEQYF.

This chain connects TRBV5-4 to TRBJ1-4, with TRBD1 identical over 8 bases. CDR1 and CDR2 from the germline V gene are SGHNT and YYREEE (reference sequence). The CDR3 spans 16 residues. V lost 4 bases to trimming and J lost 4 bases; unmatched junction nucleotides: 9. CDR3 region: CASSRDTTGGNEKLFF. The CDR3 nucleotides are TGTGCCAGCAGCCGGGATACAACAGGGGGTAATGAAAAACTGTTTTTT.